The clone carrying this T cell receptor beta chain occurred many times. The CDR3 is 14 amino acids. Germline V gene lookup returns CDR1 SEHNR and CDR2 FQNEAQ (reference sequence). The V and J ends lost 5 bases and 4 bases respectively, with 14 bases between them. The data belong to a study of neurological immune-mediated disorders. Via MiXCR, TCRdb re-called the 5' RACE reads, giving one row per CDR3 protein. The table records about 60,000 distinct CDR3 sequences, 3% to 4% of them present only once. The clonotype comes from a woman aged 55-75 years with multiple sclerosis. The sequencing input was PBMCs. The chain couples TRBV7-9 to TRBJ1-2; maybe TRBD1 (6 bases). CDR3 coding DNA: TGTGCCAGCAGCGGGGGGCGGTACGCCTATGGCTACACCTTC. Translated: CASSGGRYAYGYTF.